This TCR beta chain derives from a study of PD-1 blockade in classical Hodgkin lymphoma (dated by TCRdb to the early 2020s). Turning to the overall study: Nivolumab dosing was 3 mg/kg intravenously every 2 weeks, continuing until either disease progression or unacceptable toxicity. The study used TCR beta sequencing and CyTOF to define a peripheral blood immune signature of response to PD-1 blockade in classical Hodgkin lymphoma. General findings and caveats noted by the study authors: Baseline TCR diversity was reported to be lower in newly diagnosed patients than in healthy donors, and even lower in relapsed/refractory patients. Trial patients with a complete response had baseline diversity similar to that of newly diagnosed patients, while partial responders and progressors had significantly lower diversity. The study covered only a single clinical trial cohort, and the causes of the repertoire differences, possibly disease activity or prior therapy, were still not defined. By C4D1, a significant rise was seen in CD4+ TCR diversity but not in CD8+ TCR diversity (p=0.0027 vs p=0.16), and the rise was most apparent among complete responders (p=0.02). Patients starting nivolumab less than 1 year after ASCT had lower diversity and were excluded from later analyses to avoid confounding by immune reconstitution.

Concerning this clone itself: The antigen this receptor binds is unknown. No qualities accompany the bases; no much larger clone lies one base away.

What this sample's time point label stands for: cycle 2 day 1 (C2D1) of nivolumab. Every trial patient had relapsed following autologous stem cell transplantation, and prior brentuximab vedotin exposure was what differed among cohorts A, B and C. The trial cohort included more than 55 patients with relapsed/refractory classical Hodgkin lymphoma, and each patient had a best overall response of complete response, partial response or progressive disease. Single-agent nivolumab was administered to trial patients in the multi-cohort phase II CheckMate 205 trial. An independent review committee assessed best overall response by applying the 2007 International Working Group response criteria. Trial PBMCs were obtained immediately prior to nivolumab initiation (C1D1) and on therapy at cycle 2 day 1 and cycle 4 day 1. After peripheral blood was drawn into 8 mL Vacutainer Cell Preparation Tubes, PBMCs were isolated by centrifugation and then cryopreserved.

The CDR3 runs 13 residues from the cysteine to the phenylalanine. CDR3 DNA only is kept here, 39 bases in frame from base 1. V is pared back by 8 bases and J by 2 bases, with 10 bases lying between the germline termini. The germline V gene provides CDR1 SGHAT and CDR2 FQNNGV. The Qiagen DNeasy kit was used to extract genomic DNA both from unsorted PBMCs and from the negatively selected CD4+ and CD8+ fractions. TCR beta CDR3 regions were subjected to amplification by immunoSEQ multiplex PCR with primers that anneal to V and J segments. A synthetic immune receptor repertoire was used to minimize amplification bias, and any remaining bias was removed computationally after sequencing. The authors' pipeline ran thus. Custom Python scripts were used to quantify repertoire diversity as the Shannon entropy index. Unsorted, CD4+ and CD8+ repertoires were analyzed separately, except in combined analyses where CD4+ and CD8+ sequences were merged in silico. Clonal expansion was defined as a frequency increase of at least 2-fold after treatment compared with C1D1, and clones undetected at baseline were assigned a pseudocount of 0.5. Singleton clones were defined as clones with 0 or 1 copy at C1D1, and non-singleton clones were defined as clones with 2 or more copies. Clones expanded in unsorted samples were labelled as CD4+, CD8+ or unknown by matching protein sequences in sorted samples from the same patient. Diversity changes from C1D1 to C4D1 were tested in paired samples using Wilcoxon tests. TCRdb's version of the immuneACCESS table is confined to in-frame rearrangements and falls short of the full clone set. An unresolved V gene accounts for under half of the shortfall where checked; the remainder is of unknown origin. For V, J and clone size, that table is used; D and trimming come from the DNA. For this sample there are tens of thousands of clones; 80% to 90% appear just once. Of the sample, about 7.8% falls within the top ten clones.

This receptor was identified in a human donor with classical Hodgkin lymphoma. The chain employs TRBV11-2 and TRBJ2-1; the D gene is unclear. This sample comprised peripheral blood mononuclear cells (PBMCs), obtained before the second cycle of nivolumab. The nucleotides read TGTGCCAGCTCCCGGATCGCCTACAATGAGCAGTTCTTC. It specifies CASSRIAYNEQFF.